This T cell receptor beta chain was captured by sequencing in a study of cytomegalovirus exposure and HLA in healthy donors. The study's findings and limits: Investigators reported over 150 TCR beta chains as tied to cytomegalovirus.

Researchers ran the PCR with 60 Vbeta and 13 Jbeta primers. Profiled with immunoSEQ multiplex PCR; TCRdb holds only in-frame clones, not every one. This repertoire shows roughly 100,000 clones, less than 85% found once; its top ten account for roughly 5%. Comments on this clone: Its antigen remains unknown.

Germline V gives CDR1 GTSNPN, CDR2 SVGIG (reference sequence). The CDR3 runs 15 residues. Losses at the gene ends were 4 bases for V and 0 bases for J; bases not matched to a gene: 3. V gene TRBV30 combines with J gene TRBJ2-2; 9 bases map to TRBD2. Material: PBMCs. This clonotype was sampled from a man under 40 in good health and CMV-seropositive. The CDR3 DNA reads as TGTGCCTGGACTAGCGGGATAGCGAACACCGGGGAGCTGTTTTTT. It is translated as CAWTSGIANTGELFF.